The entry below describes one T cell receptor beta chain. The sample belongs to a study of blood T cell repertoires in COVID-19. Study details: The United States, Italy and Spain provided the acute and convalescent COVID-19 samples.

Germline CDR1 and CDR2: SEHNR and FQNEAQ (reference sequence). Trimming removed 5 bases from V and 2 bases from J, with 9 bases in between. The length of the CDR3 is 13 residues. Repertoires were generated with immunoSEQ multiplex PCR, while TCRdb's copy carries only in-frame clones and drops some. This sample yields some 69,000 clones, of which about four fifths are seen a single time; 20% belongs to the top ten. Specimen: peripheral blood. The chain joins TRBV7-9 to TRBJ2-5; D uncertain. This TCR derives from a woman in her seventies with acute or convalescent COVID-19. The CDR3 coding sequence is TGTGCCAGCAGCCCCCGCGCTCAAGAGACCCAGTACTTC. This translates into CASSPRAQETQYF.